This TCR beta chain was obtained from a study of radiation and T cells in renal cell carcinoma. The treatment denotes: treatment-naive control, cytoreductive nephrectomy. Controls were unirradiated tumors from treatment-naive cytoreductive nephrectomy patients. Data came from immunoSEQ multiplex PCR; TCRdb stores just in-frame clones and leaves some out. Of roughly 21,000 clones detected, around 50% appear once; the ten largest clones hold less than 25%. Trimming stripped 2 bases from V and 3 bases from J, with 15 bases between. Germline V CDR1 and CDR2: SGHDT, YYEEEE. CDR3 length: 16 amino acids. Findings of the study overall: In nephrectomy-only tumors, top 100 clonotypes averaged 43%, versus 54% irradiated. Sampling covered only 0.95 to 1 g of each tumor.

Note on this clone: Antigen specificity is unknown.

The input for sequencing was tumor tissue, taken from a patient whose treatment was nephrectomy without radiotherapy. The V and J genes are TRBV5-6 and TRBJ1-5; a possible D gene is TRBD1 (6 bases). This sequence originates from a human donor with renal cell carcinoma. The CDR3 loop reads CASSFLGGPANQPQHF. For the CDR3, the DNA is TGTGCCAGCAGCTTTCTAGGGGGACCGGCCAATCAGCCCCAGCATTTT.